The next 18 T cell receptor beta chains were all read from a single sample in a study of T cells in Graves' hyperthyroidism and ophthalmopathy. What was amplified from RNA transcripts were TCR beta CDR3 regions. First-round RT-PCR of the TCR CDR3 relied on the HTBI primer set. MiXCR, applied by TCRdb to the multiplex PCR reads, yields one record per CDR3 protein. Found here are approximately 620,000 distinct CDR3 sequences, about 15% of them singletons; the top ten hold 5.8%. Sequenced input: blood. These receptors were taken from a woman aged 30 to 39 with Graves' hyperthyroidism that later progressed to Graves' ophthalmopathy.

V usage is TRBV29-1 and J usage is TRBJ2-1, with D perhaps TRBD1 or TRBD2 (5 bases each). Germline V lookup: CDR1 SQVTM, CDR2 ANQGSEA. The CDR3 has 11 residues. V shed 8 bases and J shed 6 bases, with 11 bases lying between them. DNA of the CDR3: TGCAGCCCTGGGACCATCAATGAGCAGTTCTTC. Its translation: CSPGTINEQFF.

This clonotype came up many times. The chain combines TRBV6-5 with TRBJ1-4; maybe TRBD1 (6 bases). Trimming stripped 0 bases from V and 3 bases from J, with 8 bases between. The germline gives CDR1 MNHEY, CDR2 SVGAGI. The CDR3 totals 15 residues. The DNA of the CDR3 is TGTGCCAGCAGTTACTCTAGGGGGGCTAATGAAAAACTGTTTTTT. This encodes CASSYSRGANEKLFF.

A remark on this clonotype: A much larger clone lies one base from this, so it may be a read error. The gene calls are TRBV28 and TRBJ1-6, with 10 bases lining up with TRBD1. The CDR3 covers 15 residues. Trimming took 11 bases from V and 8 from J; bases not matched to a gene: 12. The germline CDR1 and CDR2 sequences are MDHEN and SYDVKM. CDR3 region: CAGMGTGTGDSPLHF. CDR3 coding DNA: TGTGCCGGCATGGGGACCGGGACAGGGGATTCACCCCTCCACTTT.

The sample holds many counts of this clonotype. This sequence joins TRBV30 and TRBJ1-2; D is possibly TRBD1 (6 bases). The CDR3 contains 14 residues. Germline V lookup: CDR1 GTSNPN, CDR2 SVGIG (reference sequence). Trimming took off 0 bases at V and 6 bases at J, with 14 bases between the two ends. CDR3 sequence (DNA): TGTGCCTGGAGTGTACTCAGGGGAGGTCATGGCTACACCTTC. Its translation is CAWSVLRGGHGYTF. The full variable domain, completed using reference TRBV30 and TRBJ1-2, is SQTIHQWPATLVQPVGSPLSLECTVEGTSNPNLYWYRQAAGRGLQLLFYSVGIGQISSEVPQNLSASRPQDRQFILSSKKLLLSDSGFYLCAWSVLRGGHGYTFGSGTRLTVV.

This clonotype was observed a few times. The chain is built from TRBV14 and TRBJ1-4, with D uncertain. V was pared by 2 bases and J by 4 bases, with 17 bases between. Germline V CDR1 and CDR2: SGHDN, FVKESK. The CDR3 extends over 17 amino acids. DNA for the CDR3: TGTGCCAGCAGCCAATGGGCCTCTGGTGCCCTTAATGAAAAACTGTTTTTT. It encodes CASSQWASGALNEKLFF.

The V and J genes are TRBV19 and TRBJ1-5; a possible D gene is TRBD1 (6 bases). V was clipped by 4 bases and J by 5 bases, with 18 bases between them. The germline V gene has CDR1 LNHDA and CDR2 SQIVND (reference sequence). This CDR3 contains 16 residues. CDR3: CASSTPQGQRDQPQHF. The DNA of the CDR3 is TGTGCCAGTAGTACACCCCAGGGGCAAAGGGATCAGCCCCAGCATTTT.

This clonotype appeared many times. The chain carries TRBV20-1 and TRBJ2-3; no clear D. Trimming removed 0 bases from V and 0 bases from J, with 13 bases in between. Germline lookup yields CDR1 DFQATT and CDR2 SNEGSKA (reference sequence). This CDR3 is built from 16 residues. CDR3 nucleotide sequence: TGCAGTGCTAGAGATAGTGGCGATCACAGCACAGATACGCAGTATTTT. Translating gives CSARDSGDHSTDTQYF.

A few counts support this clonotype. The genes are TRBV5-6 and TRBJ2-3; the D is unclear. V lost 3 bases to trimming and J lost 8 bases, with 13 bases between them. The germline V gene encodes CDR1 SGHDT and CDR2 YYEEEE. The CDR3 spans 13 residues. DNA of the CDR3: TGTGCCAGCAGCTGGATCTCGAAGGGTACGCAGTATTTT. This gives the protein CASSWISKGTQYF.

Comments on this clonotype: With a much larger clone just one base away, this may be a read error. Here the CDR3 DNA reads TGCAGTACTAGAGATGCGGACAGGGGGCAGAGCACTGAAGCTTTCTTT. Amino acids: CSTRDADRGQSTEAFF. The chain has TRBV20-1 and TRBJ1-1, with TRBD1 matching over 11 bases. Germline CDR1 reads DFQATT; CDR2 reads SNEGSKA (reference sequence). This CDR3 has 16 amino acids.

In its sample, this clonotype was seen many times. V usage is TRBV28 and J usage is TRBJ1-5; D is perhaps TRBD1 (5 bases). With 6 bases removed from V and 5 bases from J, the gap between germline ends came to 20 bases. The CDR3 covers 16 residues. Germline V gives CDR1 MDHEN, CDR2 SYDVKM. CDR3 coding DNA: TGTGCCAGCAGCCCCGGGGGTGCGGGATTCCATCAGCCCCAGCATTTT. It encodes CASSPGGAGFHQPQHF.

The chain links TRBV7-9 to TRBJ2-3, with D perhaps matching TRBD2 (6 bases). V lost 10 bases and J 0 bases, leaving 14 bases between the germline ends. Germline assignment: CDR1 SEHNR and CDR2 FQNEAQ (reference sequence). This CDR3 spans 14 amino acids. The CDR3 nucleotides read TGTGCCACTAGGGCGGGGTGGAGCACAGATACGCAGTATTTT. Its protein product is CATRAGWSTDTQYF. Complete variable domain (other parts from reference TRBV7-9 and TRBJ2-3): DTGVSQNPRHKITKRGQNVTFRCDPISEHNRLYWYRQTLGQGPEFLTYFQNEAQLEKSRLLSDRFSAERPKGSFSTLEIQRTEQGDSAMYLCATRAGWSTDTQYFGPGTRLTVL.

This chain links TRBV3-1 with TRBJ2-3; TRBD2 matches 8 bases. The V segment lost 4 bases and the J segment 0 bases; nucleotides outside the gene matches: 6. CDR1 is LGHDT and CDR2 is YNNKEL in the germline V gene (reference sequence). The CDR3 has 16 amino acids. CDR3 residues: CASSRTSGGSTDTQYF. CDR3 coding DNA: TGTGCCAGCAGCCGAACTAGCGGAGGGAGCACAGATACGCAGTATTTT.

This clonotype was counted between two and nine times. The chain employs TRBV7-2 and TRBJ2-1, with 12 bases matching TRBD2. The CDR3 extends over 15 amino acids. Germline V gene data show CDR1 as SGHTA and CDR2 as FQGNSA. Trimming at V came to 5 bases and at J to 6 bases, leaving 5 bases not matched to a gene. The CDR3 DNA reads as TGTGCCAGCAGCCCGGCTAGCGGGAGGGTCAATGAGCAGTTCTTC. Translating it yields CASSPASGRVNEQFF.

This clonotype was detected ten times or more. This chain connects TRBV19 to TRBJ2-5; D is uncertain. The CDR3 length is 15 residues. CDR1 and CDR2 (germline): LNHDA, SQIVND (reference sequence). V lost 0 bases and J lost 1, with 9 bases in between. The CDR3 DNA reads as TGTGCCAGTAGTATAGAATTCGGCCTCCAAGAGACCCAGTACTTC. As protein: CASSIEFGLQETQYF.

In its sample, this clonotype was seen many times. The gene calls are TRBV6-1 and TRBJ1-2; weak D call: TRBD1 (6 bases). The CDR3 has 15 amino acids. Germline V gene lookup returns CDR1 MNHNS and CDR2 SASEGT. Trimming shortened V by 3 bases and J by 4 bases, and 15 bases separated the two germline ends. The CDR3 here is CASSDFGDILYGYTF. Here the CDR3 DNA reads TGTGCCAGCAGTGACTTCGGGGACATCCTCTATGGCTACACCTTC.

This clonotype has a handful of counts. The chain employs TRBV20-1 and TRBJ1-4, with D unresolved. The V gene's germline CDR1 is DFQATT and CDR2 SNEGSKA (reference sequence). The V gene lost 0 bases and the J gene lost 7 bases, with 15 bases spanning the gap. The CDR3 runs 15 residues. CDR3 coding DNA: TGCAGTGCTAGAGACCCCGACCGCAACCCTGAAAAACTGTTTTTT. Its protein product is CSARDPDRNPEKLFF.

In this sample, this clonotype turned up many times. The chain uses TRBV11-2 and TRBJ2-1; a weak D match, TRBD2 (5 bases). Germline loops: CDR1 SGHAT, CDR2 FQNNGV. Trimming removed 5 bases from V and 3 bases from J, with 8 bases in between. CDR3 length: 13 amino acids. Here the CDR3 DNA reads TGTGCCAGCAGCGCAGACTACTACAATGAGCAGTTCTTC. As protein: CASSADYYNEQFF.

This clonotype was seen at least ten times. The V call is TRBV12-3 or TRBV12-4, the J call TRBJ2-1, with D hard to call. Between the trimmed V and J ends, which lost 2 bases and 6 bases, there was a span of 11 bases. The CDR3 totals 14 residues. This CDR3 is CASSLTRRSNEQFF. The CDR3 DNA reads as TGTGCCAGCAGTTTAACCCGGCGGTCCAATGAGCAGTTCTTC.